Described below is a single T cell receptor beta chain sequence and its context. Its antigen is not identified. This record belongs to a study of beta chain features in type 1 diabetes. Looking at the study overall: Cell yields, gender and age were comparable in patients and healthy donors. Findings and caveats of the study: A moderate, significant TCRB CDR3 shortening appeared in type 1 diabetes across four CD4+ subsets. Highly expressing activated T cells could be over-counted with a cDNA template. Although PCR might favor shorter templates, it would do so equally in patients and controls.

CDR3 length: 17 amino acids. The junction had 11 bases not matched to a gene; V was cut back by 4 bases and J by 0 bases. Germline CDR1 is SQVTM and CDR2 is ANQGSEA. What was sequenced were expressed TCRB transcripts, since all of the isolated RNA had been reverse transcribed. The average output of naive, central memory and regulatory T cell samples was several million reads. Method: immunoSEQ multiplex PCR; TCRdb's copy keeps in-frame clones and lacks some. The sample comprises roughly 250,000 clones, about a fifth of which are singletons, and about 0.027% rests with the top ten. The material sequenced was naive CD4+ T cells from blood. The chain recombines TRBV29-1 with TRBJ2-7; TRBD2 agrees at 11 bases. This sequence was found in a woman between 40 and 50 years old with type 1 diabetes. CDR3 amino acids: CSVAGTPSGRSSYEQYF. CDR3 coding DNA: TGCAGCGTTGCCGGAACCCCTAGCGGGAGGTCCTCCTACGAGCAGTACTTC.